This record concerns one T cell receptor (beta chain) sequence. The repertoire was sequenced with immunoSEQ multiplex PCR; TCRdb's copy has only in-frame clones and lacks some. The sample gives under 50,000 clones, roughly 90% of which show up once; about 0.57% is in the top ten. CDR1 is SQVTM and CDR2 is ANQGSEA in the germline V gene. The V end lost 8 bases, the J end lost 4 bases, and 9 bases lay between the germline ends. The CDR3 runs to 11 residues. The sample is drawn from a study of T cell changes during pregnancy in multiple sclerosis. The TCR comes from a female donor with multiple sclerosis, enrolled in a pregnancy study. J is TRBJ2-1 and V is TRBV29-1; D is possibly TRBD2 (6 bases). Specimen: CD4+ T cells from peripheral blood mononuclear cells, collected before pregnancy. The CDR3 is CSLRGYNEQFF. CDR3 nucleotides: TGCAGCTTACGGGGGTACAATGAGCAGTTCTTC.